Shown below are 27 T cell receptor beta chains from a single sample sequenced in a study of T-cell reconstitution after alpha-beta-depleted transplantation in children. Unique molecular identifiers featured in how the TCRbeta library was prepared. Via MiXCR, TCRdb re-called the PCR reads, giving one row per CDR3 protein. In the table there are approximately 110,000 distinct CDR3 sequences, over 9% of which are singletons. Sequencing used PBMCs, obtained before TCRalphabeta/CD19-depleted stem cell transplant. Receptor source: a boy aged 2 to 10 with acute lymphoblastic leukemia, due to receive a stem cell transplant.

This clonotype was seen more than once but under ten times. The chain is built from TRBV25-1 and TRBJ2-7; D is perhaps TRBD1 or TRBD2 (6 bases each). CDR3 size: 16 residues. V gave up 3 bases and J gave up 0 bases, with 15 bases separating them. Germline V lookup: CDR1 MGHDK, CDR2 SYGVNS. CDR3 bases: TGTGCCAGCAGTGACGCGGGACACACCAACTCCTACGAGCAGTACTTC. It encodes CASSDAGHTNSYEQYF.

This clonotype turned up a few times. The chain links TRBV5-5 to TRBJ1-5; tentatively, D is TRBD1 (5 bases). From germline, CDR1 is SGHKS and CDR2 YYEKEE (reference sequence). V was pared by 0 bases and J by 9 bases, with 13 bases between. The CDR3 covers 14 residues. CDR3 residues: CASSLDGGVTPQHF. The CDR3 coding sequence is TGTGCCAGCAGCTTGGACGGGGGAGTGACGCCCCAGCATTTT. Full variable domain (remainder filled in from reference TRBV5-5 and TRBJ1-5): DAGVTQSPTHLIKTRGQQVTLRCSPISGHKSVSWYQQVLGQGPQFIFQYYEKEERGRGNFPDRFSARQFPNYSSELNVNALLLGDSALYLCASSLDGGVTPQHFGDGTRLSIL.

The rearrangement uses TRBV4-2 and TRBJ2-7; D uncertain. The V end was cut by 0 bases, the J end by 2 bases, with 8 bases between. The CDR3 is 14 residues long. The germline CDR1 and CDR2 sequences are LGHNA and YNFKEQ. The CDR3 DNA sequence: TGTGCCAGCAGCCAAGAGCGAGGCCCCTACGAGCAGTACTTC. This sequence encodes CASSQERGPYEQYF.

The chain joins TRBV5-1 to TRBJ2-7; TRBD2 might be the D (6 bases). CDR3 length: 14 amino acids. With 2 bases removed from V and 0 bases from J, the gap between germline ends came to 9 bases. Germline V lookup: CDR1 SGHRS, CDR2 YFSETQ. CDR3 DNA: TGCGCCAGCAGCTTTGCGGGAAGCTCCTACGAGCAGTACTTC. It codes for CASSFAGSSYEQYF.

The J gene is TRBJ2-1, the V gene TRBV12-3 or TRBV12-4, with D unresolved. Between the trimmed V and J ends, which lost 3 bases and 5 bases, there was a span of 8 bases. The CDR3 runs to 13 residues. The DNA of the CDR3 is TGTGCCAGCAGTTTTACAGCAGACAATGAGCAGTTCTTC. Amino acids: CASSFTADNEQFF.

At least ten counts were recorded for this clonotype. The chain employs TRBV7-6 and TRBJ2-7; 13 bases fit TRBD2. Germline V gene data show CDR1 as SGHVS and CDR2 as FNYEAQ. V gave up 4 bases and J gave up 5 bases; unmatched junction bases: 8. CDR3 length equals 16 residues. CDR3 amino acids: CASSWTSGGTLNEQYF. The CDR3 nucleotides are TGTGCCAGCAGCTGGACTAGCGGGGGTACCCTTAACGAGCAGTACTTC.

This clonotype was seen ten or more times. The chain carries TRBV5-1 and TRBJ2-7, with 8 bases identical to TRBD2. The CDR3 totals 17 residues. Germline CDR1 and CDR2: SGHRS and YFSETQ. V was clipped by 0 bases and J by 5 bases; unmatched bases: 13. CDR3 amino acids: CASSLAGGSGMRHEQYF. DNA for the CDR3: TGCGCCAGCAGCTTGGCCGGAGGTAGCGGGATGAGACACGAGCAGTACTTC. Variable domain in full (rest from reference TRBV5-1 and TRBJ2-7): KAGVTQTPRYLIKTRGQQVTLSCSPISGHRSVSWYQQTPGQGLQFLFEYFSETQRNKGNFPGRFSGRQFSNSRSEMNVSTLELGDSALYLCASSLAGGSGMRHEQYFGPGTRLTVT.

The rearrangement links TRBV5-4 to TRBJ2-7; D is unresolved. CDR3 size: 13 residues. CDR1 SGHNT and CDR2 YYREEE come from the germline V gene (reference sequence). Trimming took off 3 bases at V and 1 base at J, with 8 bases between the two ends. The CDR3 coding sequence is TGTGCCAGCAGCTCAGTAGCTTCCTACGAGCAGTACTTC. It translates to CASSSVASYEQYF.

This clonotype was detected many times. The genes are TRBV12-3 or TRBV12-4 and TRBJ1-5; no firm D call. Trimming stripped 4 bases from V and 9 bases from J, with 10 bases between. CDR3 length: 12 amino acids. The CDR3 coding sequence is TGTGCCAGCAGTTCCGCAGTCGTGCCCCAGCATTTT. It encodes CASSSAVVPQHF.

This clonotype showed up many times. The chain employs TRBV12-3 or TRBV12-4 and TRBJ1-1, with no clear D. Trimming shortened V by 8 bases and J by 1 base, and 11 bases separated the two germline ends. This CDR3 comprises 13 residues. The chain's CDR3 is CASGRSWNTEAFF. Here the CDR3 DNA reads TGTGCCAGCGGACGGAGCTGGAACACTGAAGCTTTCTTT.

This clonotype was observed a handful of times. The chain employs TRBV3-1 and TRBJ2-7; D assignment may be TRBD1 or TRBD2 (5 bases each). Looked up from germline, CDR1 is LGHDT and CDR2 is YNNKEL (reference sequence). V lost 6 bases to trimming and J lost 3 bases, with 18 bases between them. The CDR3 is 15 amino acids. Written as DNA, the CDR3 is TGTGCCAGCAGTAAGTCCGGGACGGAGTTCTACGAGCAGTACTTC. Protein: CASSKSGTEFYEQYF.

The table lists this clonotype with a few counts. This chain links TRBV5-6 with TRBJ2-1; D remains unclear. CDR1 and CDR2 (germline): SGHDT, YYEEEE. Trimming cost V 2 bases and J 4 bases, with 16 bases left between them. CDR3 length: 16 amino acids. The CDR3 spells CASSFAHGGVYNEQFF. Written as DNA, the CDR3 is TGTGCCAGCAGCTTCGCTCACGGCGGAGTATACAATGAGCAGTTCTTC.

This clonotype was detected a few times. The genes are TRBV4-1 and TRBJ2-7; a weak D match, TRBD1 (5 bases). Germline V gene sequence: CDR1 MGHRA, CDR2 YSYEKL. V lost 0 bases, J lost 5 bases, and 11 bases lay in between. The CDR3 contains 14 residues. CDR3 loop: CASSQDPRVDEQYF. The CDR3 DNA sequence: TGCGCCAGCAGCCAAGATCCCAGGGTTGACGAGCAGTACTTC.

This clonotype has a count of ten or more. The chain has TRBV27 and TRBJ2-4; 8 bases are shared with TRBD1. Germline V lookup: CDR1 MNHEY, CDR2 SMNVEV (reference sequence). The CDR3 covers 14 residues. J lost 9 bases, V lost 0 bases, and 4 bases had no gene match. CDR3 DNA sequence: TGTGCCAGCAGTTTATCGGGACAGGAGGGCATTCAGTACTTC. Translated: CASSLSGQEGIQYF.

The chain joins TRBV28 to TRBJ2-7, with D perhaps being TRBD1 or TRBD2 (7 bases each). This CDR3 is 13 amino acids long. V lost 6 bases and J 3 bases, leaving 12 bases between the germline ends. From germline, CDR1 is MDHEN and CDR2 SYDVKM. The DNA for the CDR3 is TGTGCCAGCAGCAGGGGGGGGAGCTACGAGCAGTACTTC. Encoded protein: CASSRGGSYEQYF.

The V gene is TRBV9, the J gene TRBJ2-1; the match to TRBD2 covers 10 bases. CDR1 and CDR2 (germline): SGDLS, YYNGEE. The CDR3 spans 17 residues. Trimming cost V 4 bases and J 4 bases; bases outside gene matches: 11. The CDR3: CASSMASGRLGYNEQFF. The CDR3 DNA sequence: TGTGCCAGCAGCATGGCTAGCGGGAGATTGGGTTACAATGAGCAGTTCTTC.

The V and J genes are TRBV20-1 and TRBJ2-3; 8 bases match TRBD1. Unmatched junction bases numbered 10, after V lost 5 bases and J lost 3 bases. Germline V gene lookup returns CDR1 DFQATT and CDR2 SNEGSKA (reference sequence). CDR3 size: 15 residues. CDR3 nucleotides: TGCAGTGCTTCCCTGACAGGGGCGTCTACAGATACGCAGTATTTT. This translates into CSASLTGASTDTQYF.

In this sample, this clonotype turned up many times. CDR3 in DNA: TGTGCCAGCAGTCCGCGGACAGGGGCAGATACGCAGTATTTT. Its protein product is CASSPRTGADTQYF. The chain combines TRBV12-3 or TRBV12-4 with TRBJ2-3; 9 bases map to TRBD1. V lost 5 bases and J lost 4; bases outside the gene matches: 4. The CDR3 runs to 14 residues.

This clonotype was found a few times. The V gene is TRBV5-6, the J gene TRBJ1-1; tentatively, D is TRBD1 (5 bases). Trimming removed 4 bases at V and 3 bases at J, with 13 bases between. The CDR3 length is 14 residues. Germline values: CDR1 SGHDT, CDR2 YYEEEE. The CDR3 DNA follows: TGTGCCAGCAGCCCCCGGGGCACCTACACTGAAGCTTTCTTT. This codes for CASSPRGTYTEAFF.

In its sample, this clonotype was seen many times. The V and J genes are TRBV20-1 and TRBJ2-7, with D perhaps matching TRBD1 (6 bases). CDR1 and CDR2 (germline): DFQATT, SNEGSKA (reference sequence). This CDR3 is 12 amino acids long. With 3 bases removed from V and 2 bases from J, the gap between germline ends came to 8 bases. Written as DNA, the CDR3 is TGCAGTGCTAGGCAGGGGACCTACGAGCAGTACTTC. Protein sequence: CSARQGTYEQYF.

Comment on this clonotype: Just one base apart from a much larger clone, this may be a read error. This rearrangement joins TRBV5-5 to TRBJ2-1; a possible D gene is TRBD2 (6 bases). Per the germline V gene, CDR1 is SGHKS and CDR2 is YYEKEE (reference sequence). The CDR3 sequence is 15 residues long. CDR3 loop: CASSFWRDVRNEEFF. The CDR3 nucleotides are TGTGCCAGCAGCTTTTGGCGGGACGTTAGGAATGAGGAGTTCTTC.

This clonotype was seen only a few times. This chain joins TRBV20-1 and TRBJ2-7; TRBD2 aligns across 7 bases. The germline CDR1 and CDR2 sequences are DFQATT and SNEGSKA (reference sequence). The V gene end was trimmed by 2 bases and the J gene end by 3 bases; junction bases not matched to a gene: 4. The CDR3 sequence is 13 residues long. This chain's CDR3 is CSARRSSGYEQYF. The CDR3 DNA sequence: TGCAGTGCTAGAAGGTCTAGCGGCTACGAGCAGTACTTC.

This clonotype was seen a few times. The gene calls are TRBV5-1 and TRBJ2-1; TRBD2 matches at 14 bases. V trimming: 0 bases; J trimming: 8 bases; junction bases outside the gene matches: 4. The CDR3 loop spans 16 amino acids. Germline V lookup: CDR1 SGHRS, CDR2 YFSETQ. The CDR3 DNA sequence: TGCGCCAGCAGCTTGGGGGGACTAGCGGGAGATGATGAGCAGTTCTTC. Its translation is CASSLGGLAGDDEQFF.

This clonotype was picked up a small number of times. The chain carries TRBV7-9 and TRBJ2-1; TRBD2 matches at 7 bases. CDR1 SEHNR and CDR2 FQNEAQ come from the germline V gene (reference sequence). The length of the CDR3 is 17 residues. Trimming took 1 base from V and 7 from J; bases not matched to a gene: 13. CDR3 nucleotide sequence: TGTGCCAGCAGCTTAGGACCTTCACTAGCGACGGGGAATGAGCAGTTCTTC. This encodes CASSLGPSLATGNEQFF.

In this sample, this clonotype turned up many times. This chain joins TRBV20-1 and TRBJ2-4; 11 nucleotides agree with TRBD1. The V segment lost 6 bases and the J segment 8 bases; nucleotides outside the gene matches: 12. Germline V lookup: CDR1 DFQATT, CDR2 SNEGSKA (reference sequence). CDR3 length: 15 residues. The CDR3 is CSANSWDRGEYIQYF. CDR3 in DNA: TGCAGTGCGAATAGTTGGGACAGGGGGGAATACATTCAGTACTTC.

This clonotype was detected a few times. The V gene is TRBV12-3 or TRBV12-4, the J gene TRBJ2-7; the match to TRBD1 covers 7 bases. The CDR3 has 13 residues. Trimming at V came to 5 bases and at J to 6 bases, leaving 7 bases not matched to a gene. CDR3 region: CASSTKQGTEQYF. CDR3 in DNA: TGTGCCAGCAGTACAAAACAGGGGACCGAGCAGTACTTC.

This clonotype has ten or more counts. J is TRBJ1-3 and V is TRBV7-9; a weak D match, TRBD1 (6 bases). The CDR3 has 15 residues. The germline CDR1 and CDR2 sequences are SEHNR and FQNEAQ (reference sequence). Trimming cost V 5 bases and J 4 bases, with 15 bases left between them. The CDR3 loop is CASSPQQGGGNTIYF. In DNA, the CDR3 is TGTGCCAGCAGCCCACAACAGGGAGGAGGAAACACCATATATTTT. Using reference TRBV7-9 and TRBJ1-3 for the parts outside the CDR3, the full variable domain is DTGVSQNPRHKITKRGQNVTFRCDPISEHNRLYWYRQTLGQGPEFLTYFQNEAQLEKSRLLSDRFSAERPKGSFSTLEIQRTEQGDSAMYLCASSPQQGGGNTIYFGEGSWLTVV.